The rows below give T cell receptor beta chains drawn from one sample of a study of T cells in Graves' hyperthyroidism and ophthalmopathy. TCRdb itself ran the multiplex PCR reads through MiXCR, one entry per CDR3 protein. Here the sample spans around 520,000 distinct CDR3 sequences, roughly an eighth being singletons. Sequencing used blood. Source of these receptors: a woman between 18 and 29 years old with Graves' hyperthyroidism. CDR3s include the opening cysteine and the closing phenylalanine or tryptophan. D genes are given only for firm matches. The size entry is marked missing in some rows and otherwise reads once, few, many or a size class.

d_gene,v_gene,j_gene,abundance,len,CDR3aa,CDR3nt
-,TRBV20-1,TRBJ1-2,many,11,CSVARDDGYTF,TGCAGTGTGGCCAGGGATGATGGCTACACCTTC
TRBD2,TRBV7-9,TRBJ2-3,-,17,CASSKLAGVVVSDTQYF,TGTGCCAGCAGCAAACTAGCGGGAGTGGTTGTGTCCGATACGCAGTATTTT
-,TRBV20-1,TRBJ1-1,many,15,CSASRRGTVNTEAFF,TGCAGTGCTAGCCGACGCGGGACCGTGAACACTGAAGCTTTCTTT
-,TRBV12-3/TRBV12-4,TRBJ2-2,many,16,CASSSTGPLGSGELFF,TGTGCCAGCAGTTCTACCGGGCCACTGGGTTCCGGGGAGCTGTTTTTT
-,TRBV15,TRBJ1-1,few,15,CATRIDRDLNTEAFF,TGTGCCACCAGAATTGATAGGGATTTGAACACTGAAGCTTTCTTT
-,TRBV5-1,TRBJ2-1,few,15,CASSPPRGNYNEQFF,TGCGCCAGCAGCCCCCCAAGGGGGAATTACAATGAGCAGTTCTTC
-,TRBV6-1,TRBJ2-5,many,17,CASSYPTRTLHQETQYF,TGTGCCAGCAGTTACCCTACCCGGACACTACACCAAGAGACCCAGTACTTC
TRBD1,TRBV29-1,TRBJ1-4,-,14,CSVSTGGNNEKLFF,TGCAGCGTATCGACAGGGGGGAATAATGAAAAACTGTTTTTT
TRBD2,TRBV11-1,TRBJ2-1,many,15,CASSLSGHPYNEQFF,TGTGCCAGCAGCCTTAGCGGGCACCCGTACAATGAGCAGTTCTTC
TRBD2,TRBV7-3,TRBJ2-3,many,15,CASSPLATSTDTQYF,TGTGCCAGCAGCCCACTAGCGACTAGCACAGATACGCAGTATTTT
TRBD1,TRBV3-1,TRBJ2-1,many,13,CASRRQGEDEQFF,TGTGCCAGCAGACGACAGGGGGAGGATGAGCAGTTCTTC